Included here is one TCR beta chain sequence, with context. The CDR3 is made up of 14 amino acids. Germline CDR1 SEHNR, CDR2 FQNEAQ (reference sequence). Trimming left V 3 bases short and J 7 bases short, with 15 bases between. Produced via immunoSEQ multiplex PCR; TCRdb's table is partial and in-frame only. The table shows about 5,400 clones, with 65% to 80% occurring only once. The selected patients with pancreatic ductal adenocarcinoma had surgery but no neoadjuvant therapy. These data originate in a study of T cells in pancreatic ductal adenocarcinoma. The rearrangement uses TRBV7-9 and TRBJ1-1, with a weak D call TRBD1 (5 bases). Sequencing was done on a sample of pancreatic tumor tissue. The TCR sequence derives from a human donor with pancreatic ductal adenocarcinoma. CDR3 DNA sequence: TGTGCCAGCAGCTTGGCGGAAGGAAGGGGTGAAGCTTTCTTT. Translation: CASSLAEGRGEAFF.